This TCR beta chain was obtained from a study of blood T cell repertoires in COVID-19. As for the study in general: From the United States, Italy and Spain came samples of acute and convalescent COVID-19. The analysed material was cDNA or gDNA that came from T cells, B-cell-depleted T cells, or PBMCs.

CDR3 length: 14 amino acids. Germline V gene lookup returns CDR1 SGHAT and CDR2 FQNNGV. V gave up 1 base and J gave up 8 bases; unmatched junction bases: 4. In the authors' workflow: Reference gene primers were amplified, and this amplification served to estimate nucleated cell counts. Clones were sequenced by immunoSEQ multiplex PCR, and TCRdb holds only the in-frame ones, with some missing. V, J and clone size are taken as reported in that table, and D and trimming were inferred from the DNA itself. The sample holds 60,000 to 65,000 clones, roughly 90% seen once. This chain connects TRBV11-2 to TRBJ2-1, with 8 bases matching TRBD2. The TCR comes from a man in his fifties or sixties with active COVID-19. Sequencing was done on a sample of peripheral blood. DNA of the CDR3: TGTGCCAGCAGCTTAGGGACTAGCTATGATGAGCAGTTCTTC. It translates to CASSLGTSYDEQFF.